Below are 8 T cell receptor beta chains sequenced from a single sample in a study of T cell repertoires in cytomegalovirus infection. No antigens are known for them. TCRdb reanalysed the reads using MiXCR and keeps one entry per CDR3 protein. In the table there are 55,000 to 70,000 distinct CDR3 sequences, 22% of which are singletons. The sequencing sample was made of PBMCs, sequenced either directly or after in vitro stimulation (not recorded which). These receptors all stem from a human donor in good health (CMV status not recorded). Some clones in this sample may be carry-over from other donors' samples.

The V and J genes are TRBV6-5 and TRBJ2-2; no clear D. The CDR3 totals 11 residues. Germline CDR1 reads MNHEY; CDR2 reads SVGAGI. V was trimmed by 8 bases and J by 8 bases, leaving 9 bases between them. CDR3 residues: CASLYGGELFF. Here the CDR3 DNA reads TGTGCCAGCCTATACGGAGGGGAGCTGTTTTTT.

The chain combines TRBV7-9 with TRBJ1-5; D remains unclear. CDR3 length: 12 amino acids. Trimming took 8 bases from V and 4 from J, leaving 9 bases between them. Looked up from germline, CDR1 is SEHNR and CDR2 is FQNEAQ (reference sequence). The CDR3 region has the DNA TGTGCCAGCCGGCGAGGGAATCAGCCCCAGCATTTT. This encodes CASRRGNQPQHF.

Here the CDR3 DNA reads TGTGCCAGCAGGCAACAGGGAAGAGCTTTCTTT. It encodes CASRQQGRAFF. This rearrangement joins TRBV12-3 or TRBV12-4 to TRBJ1-1, with D possibly TRBD1 on 6 matching bases. The CDR3 extends over 11 amino acids. The V end lost 6 bases, the J end lost 10 bases, and 12 bases lay between the germline ends.

V gene TRBV9 combines with J gene TRBJ2-3, with 9 nucleotides matching TRBD2. The CDR3 totals 15 residues. V shed 1 base, J shed 0 bases, and the junction held 0 bases outside the gene matches. Germline V lookup: CDR1 SGDLS, CDR2 YYNGEE. DNA for the CDR3: TGTGCCAGCAGCGTACTAGCGGGAAGCACAGATACGCAGTATTTT. Protein: CASSVLAGSTDTQYF.

The genes are TRBV20-1 and TRBJ1-4, with a possible D match to TRBD1 (5 bases). The germline V gene encodes CDR1 DFQATT and CDR2 SNEGSKA (reference sequence). The germline V and J ends were trimmed by 1 base and 8 bases, with 8 bases remaining between them. This CDR3 has 12 amino acids. For the CDR3, the DNA is TGCAGTGCTAGAGGGGACGGGGAAAAACTGTTTTTT. Encoded protein: CSARGDGEKLFF.

This chain joins TRBV7-2 and TRBJ2-1; TRBD1 might be the D (6 bases). V lost 3 bases and J 6 bases, leaving 9 bases between the germline ends. Germline V gives CDR1 SGHTA, CDR2 FQGNSA. CDR3 size: 13 residues. The CDR3: CASSFTGINEQFF. For the CDR3, the DNA is TGTGCCAGCAGCTTCACAGGGATCAATGAGCAGTTCTTC.

In this sample, this clonotype turned up many times. V and J are TRBV7-6 and TRBJ1-6; possibly TRBD1 for D (5 bases). The germline V gene has CDR1 SGHVS and CDR2 FNYEAQ. The CDR3 is 14 amino acids. The ends were cut back, 5 bases at V and 9 bases at J, with 14 bases in the middle. Here the CDR3 reads CASSPREIGSPLHF. In DNA form, the CDR3 reads TGTGCCAGCAGCCCCAGGGAAATCGGTTCACCCCTCCACTTT.

The rearrangement links TRBV10-3 to TRBJ2-7; 7 bases line up with TRBD1. The V gene end was trimmed by 4 bases and the J gene end by 2 bases; junction bases not matched to a gene: 2. Germline loops: CDR1 ENHRY, CDR2 SYGVKD. The CDR3 extends over 13 amino acids. The CDR3 DNA sequence: TGTGCCATCAGTGCCACAGGGGCCTACGAGCAGTACGTC. This sequence encodes CAISATGAYEQYV.